The next 3 T cell receptor beta chains were all read from a single sample in a study of blood T cells in healthy people across ages. Primed by a sample-barcoded 5' primer and a J-beta primer mix, a second PCR proceeded for about 6 to 11 cycles. TCRdb fed the 5' RACE reads into MiXCR, producing one record per CDR3 protein. Among about 1.6 million distinct CDR3 sequences listed, around 35% were seen once. Sequenced input: blood. The receptors here all came from a woman under 40 in good health.

This chain links TRBV7-9 with TRBJ2-1; TRBD2 is a possible D gene (5 bases). The CDR3 has 15 amino acids. Germline assignment: CDR1 SEHNR and CDR2 FQNEAQ (reference sequence). The ends were cut back, 5 bases at V and 8 bases at J, with 19 bases in the middle. The chain's CDR3 is CASSHSRDLLYEQFF. The CDR3 nucleotides read TGTGCCAGCAGCCACAGCCGGGATTTACTTTATGAGCAGTTCTTC.

Only a few counts were recorded for this clonotype. The chain uses TRBV13 and TRBJ1-4; a possible D gene is TRBD1 (6 bases). This CDR3 contains 18 residues. The germline V gene encodes CDR1 PRHDT and CDR2 FYEKMQ (reference sequence). V lost 0 bases, J lost 6 bases, and 20 bases lay in between. The CDR3 is CASSLGSLITGNYEKLFF. Written as DNA, the CDR3 is TGTGCCAGCAGCTTAGGCTCTCTTATAACAGGGAATTATGAAAAACTGTTTTTT.

The chain uses TRBV5-1 and TRBJ2-3; 10 positions agree with TRBD2. The CDR3 is 16 amino acids. V shed 1 base, J shed 2 bases, and the junction held 4 bases outside the gene matches. Germline values: CDR1 SGHRS, CDR2 YFSETQ. The CDR3 bases are TGCGCCAGCAGCTTGCCTAGCGGGGGATCCACAGATACGCAGTATTTT. It yields the protein CASSLPSGGSTDTQYF.